Below, 8 T cell receptor beta chains from the same sample are listed, as sequenced in a study of cytomegalovirus exposure and HLA in healthy donors (dated by TCRdb to 2017 to 2019). Libraries were constructed by the immunoSEQ multiplex PCR assay. For the multiplex PCR, a mixture combining 60 forward primers for TCR Vbeta segments and 13 reverse primers for TCR Jbeta segments was used. The immuneACCESS repertoire file appears here via TCRdb, limited to in-frame rearrangements. These files lack a portion of the clones; in checked studies, under half of the deficit traces to unresolved V genes, and the cause of the others is not known. The sample table shows about 190,000 clones, and about 80% are seen once. The biggest ten clones account for roughly 0.99% of the sample. Material: PBMCs. All receptors come from a woman aged 40 to 50 in good health and CMV-seronegative.

The J gene is TRBJ2-5, the V gene TRBV27; 7 nucleotides match TRBD2. The J call may be in error: the DNA end matches TRBJ2-7 better. The length of the CDR3 is 15 residues. Looked up from germline, CDR1 is MNHEY and CDR2 is SMNVEV (reference sequence). The CDR3 bases are TGTGCCAGCAGTTTTGGCGGCGGGAGTCTGGGCGAGCAGTACTTC. Translation gives CASSFGGGSLGEQYF.

CDR3: CASSSSGRVGKDTQYF. CDR3 DNA sequence: TGTGCCAGCAGTTCTAGCGGGAGGGTGGGAAAAGATACGCAGTATTTT. This chain links TRBV27 with TRBJ2-3, with 12 bases matching TRBD2. V was pared by 4 bases and J by 5 bases, with 7 bases of the junction left unmatched. Germline V gives CDR1 MNHEY, CDR2 SMNVEV (reference sequence). This CDR3 has 16 residues.

The CDR3 sequence: CASSILASSSYNEQFF. In DNA form, the CDR3 reads TGTGCCAGTAGTATTCTAGCCAGCAGCTCCTACAATGAGCAGTTCTTC. J is TRBJ2-1 and V is TRBV19; a possible D gene is TRBD2 (5 bases). Deletions cut 3 bases from V and 0 bases from J, with 12 bases between. Germline CDR1 is LNHDA and CDR2 is SQIVND (reference sequence). CDR3 length: 16 amino acids.

This clone was counted between two and nine times. The J gene is TRBJ1-3, the V gene TRBV6-5; possibly TRBD1 for D (6 bases). This CDR3 comprises 14 residues. V was shortened by 0 bases and J by 4 bases, with 7 bases between the two germline ends. CDR1 MNHEY and CDR2 SVGAGI come from the germline V gene. CDR3: CASSYSDRGNTIYF. As DNA, the CDR3 is TGTGCCAGCAGTTACTCGGACAGAGGAAACACCATATATTTT.

The gene calls are TRBV5-4 and TRBJ2-5, with D perhaps TRBD1 (5 bases). This CDR3 comprises 11 residues. Germline V gene sequence: CDR1 SGHNT, CDR2 YYREEE (reference sequence). V was trimmed by 1 base and J by 11 bases, leaving 9 bases between them. CDR3: CASSLRGKQYF. The CDR3 bases are TGTGCCAGCAGCTTGAGGGGCAAGCAGTACTTC.

The chain joins TRBV18 to TRBJ1-2, with TRBD1 matching over 7 bases. Germline V lookup: CDR1 KGHSH, CDR2 LQKENI. Unmatched junction bases numbered 3, after V lost 2 bases and J lost 6 bases. The CDR3 covers 13 residues. This CDR3 reads CASSPSGQDGYTF. Written as DNA, the CDR3 is TGTGCCAGCTCACCATCCGGACAGGATGGCTACACCTTC.

This clone was observed a handful of times. The J gene is TRBJ1-1, the V gene TRBV25-1; 8 bases fit TRBD1. The CDR3 contains 14 residues. In germline, CDR1 is MGHDK, CDR2 SYGVNS. V gave up 3 bases and J gave up 4 bases; unmatched junction bases: 4. DNA of the CDR3: TGTGCCAGCAGTGATCAGGGGGCTGCCACTGAAGCTTTCTTT. Protein: CASSDQGAATEAFF.

V is TRBV2 and J is TRBJ2-5; 7 bases are a match to TRBD1. Trimming removed 4 bases from V and 5 bases from J; junction bases left unmatched: 7. The length of the CDR3 is 14 residues. Germline V CDR1 and CDR2: SNHLY, FYNNEI. Here the CDR3 DNA reads TGTGCCAGCAGTGTAACAGGGGCTCATGAGACCCAGTACTTC. Its translation is CASSVTGAHETQYF.